The subject of this entry is one T cell receptor beta chain. Libraries were prepared by immunoSEQ multiplex PCR; TCRdb keeps only in-frame clonotypes and omits some of them. This table holds around 96,000 clones, about 94% found once. Germline CDR1 reads MNHEY; CDR2 reads SVGAGI. Trimming cost V 4 bases and J 3 bases; bases outside gene matches: 6. This CDR3 is 14 amino acids long. These data originate in a study of T cell changes during pregnancy in multiple sclerosis. The specimen was peripheral blood, collected after pregnancy. The chain employs TRBV6-5 and TRBJ2-7, with 7 bases aligning to TRBD2. The TCR originated in a female donor in good health, enrolled as a control in a pregnancy study. CDR3 sequence: CASSSSLANYEQYF. CDR3 coding DNA: TGTGCCAGCAGTTCGTCACTAGCGAACTACGAGCAGTACTTC.